Below, one T cell receptor beta chain is given with its context. The data are from a study of shared clonotypes between healthy human individuals. The CDR3 contains 23 residues. The germline gives CDR1 SGHRS, CDR2 YFSETQ. The V gene end was trimmed by 0 bases and the J gene end by 0 bases; junction bases not matched to a gene: 16. Produced via immunoSEQ multiplex PCR; TCRdb's table is partial and in-frame only. The sample lists under 2.5 million clones, 85% to 95% occurring once. The TCR originated in a man between 18 and 35 years old in good health. Some clones in this sample may be carry-over from other donors' samples. The chain employs TRBV5-1 and TRBJ2-3, with 16 bases aligning to TRBD2. Sequencing used naive CD4+ T cells from PBMCs. The subset was: CD45RA+ positively selected. CDR3: CASSLDPLPGLAGGRTSTDTQYF. CDR3 DNA sequence: TGCGCCAGCAGCTTGGATCCGCTTCCGGGACTAGCGGGAGGGAGGACTAGCACAGATACGCAGTATTTT. Full variable domain (rest looked up from reference TRBV5-1 and TRBJ2-3): KAGVTQTPRYLIKTRGQQVTLSCSPISGHRSVSWYQQTPGQGLQFLFEYFSETQRNKGNFPGRFSGRQFSNSRSEMNVSTLELGDSALYLCASSLDPLPGLAGGRTSTDTQYFGPGTRLTVL.